This passage covers 18 T cell receptor beta chains from one sample sequenced in a study of breast tumors, draining lymph nodes, adjacent tissues. TCRdb ran MiXCR on the multiplex PCR reads and lists one entry per CDR3 protein. Of around 130,000 distinct CDR3 sequences listed, about 20% are singletons. Samples came from axillary lymph nodes draining the breast cancer. The sequenced sample consisted of axillary lymph node tissue. These TCRs come from a female donor with breast cancer. Some clones in this sample may be carry-over from other donors' samples.

This clonotype was observed many times. The chain uses TRBV6-1 and TRBJ1-2, with 7 bases aligning to TRBD1. Germline CDR1 MNHNS, CDR2 SASEGT. V shed 5 bases, J shed 3 bases, and the junction held 6 bases outside the gene matches. This CDR3 is 14 amino acids long. In DNA, the CDR3 is TGTGCCAGCAGTTTAACAGGGGTGGACTATGGCTACACCTTC. Protein product: CASSLTGVDYGYTF.

Only a few counts were recorded for this clonotype. V and J are TRBV19 and TRBJ2-2; tentative D call: TRBD2 (6 bases). Per germline, CDR1 LNHDA and CDR2 SQIVND (reference sequence). V was shortened by 1 base and J by 6 bases, with 9 bases between the two germline ends. This CDR3 comprises 14 residues. The CDR3 is CASSIGGGAGELFF. DNA for the CDR3: TGTGCCAGTAGTATAGGGGGAGGAGCCGGGGAGCTGTTTTTT.

Many counts were recorded for this clonotype. This chain joins TRBV19 and TRBJ1-5; possibly TRBD1 for D (5 bases). The V end lost 5 bases, the J end lost 3 bases, and 14 bases lay between the germline ends. The germline V gene encodes CDR1 LNHDA and CDR2 SQIVND (reference sequence). CDR3 size: 15 residues. The CDR3 nucleotides are TGTGCCAGTAGTTCTAGGGGAGCTATCAATCAGCCCCAGCATTTT. Encoded protein: CASSSRGAINQPQHF.

The table lists this clonotype with many counts. V is TRBV6-6 and J is TRBJ1-6; D unresolved. The germline V gene has CDR1 MNHNY and CDR2 SVGAGI (reference sequence). With 6 bases removed from V and 8 bases from J, the gap between germline ends came to 11 bases. The CDR3 has 13 residues. The chain's CDR3 is CASRGEGDSPLHF. CDR3 sequence (DNA): TGTGCCAGCAGGGGCGAGGGCGATTCACCCCTCCACTTT.

At least ten counts were recorded for this clonotype. The genes are TRBV6-1 and TRBJ2-7; possible D gene TRBD1, 6 bases. V was pared by 3 bases and J by 3 bases, with 18 bases between. The CDR3 spans 16 residues. Germline V lookup: CDR1 MNHNS, CDR2 SASEGT. The CDR3 sequence: CASSEILRTASYEQYF. The CDR3 nucleotides are TGTGCCAGCAGTGAGATCTTAAGGACAGCCAGCTACGAGCAGTACTTC.

There are a few counts of this clonotype. The rearrangement links TRBV5-6 to TRBJ2-2; no firm D call. CDR1 and CDR2 from the germline V gene are SGHDT and YYEEEE. The CDR3 is 14 residues long. V was clipped by 0 bases and J by 7 bases, with 10 bases between them. The CDR3 bases are TGTGCCAGCAGCTTGGCAATAGCAGTCGGGGAGCTGTTTTTT. Its protein is CASSLAIAVGELFF.

This clonotype was recorded at least ten times. Here the CDR3 reads CASSTGASGANVLTF. The CDR3 bases are TGTGCCAGCAGCACAGGGGCCTCTGGGGCCAACGTCCTGACTTTC. The chain employs TRBV12-3 or TRBV12-4 and TRBJ2-6; 7 bases are shared with TRBD1. V trimming: 6 bases; J trimming: 0 bases; junction bases outside the gene matches: 2. The CDR3 is 15 residues long.

This clonotype was counted many times. CDR3 coding DNA: TGTGCCAGCACCGGGGACAGGGATAACGGCTACACCTTC. This sequence encodes CASTGDRDNGYTF. The chain couples TRBV5-6 to TRBJ1-2, with 9 bases lining up with TRBD1. The CDR3 has 13 residues. After removal of 6 bases from V and 8 bases from J, the junction contained 8 bases not matched to a gene. CDR1 and CDR2 from the germline V gene are SGHDT and YYEEEE.

This clonotype was detected ten times or more. The chain combines TRBV27 with TRBJ1-5; TRBD1 agrees at 7 bases. CDR3 length: 16 residues. Trimming removed 2 bases from V and 4 bases from J; junction bases left unmatched: 8. Looked up from germline, CDR1 is MNHEY and CDR2 is SMNVEV (reference sequence). The CDR3 reads CASSLLGTAGNQPQHF. The CDR3, as DNA: TGTGCCAGCAGTTTACTCGGGACAGCCGGGAATCAGCCCCAGCATTTT.

This clonotype has at least ten counts. The chain couples TRBV27 to TRBJ2-7, with D possibly being TRBD1 or TRBD2 (5 bases each). Germline V gives CDR1 MNHEY, CDR2 SMNVEV (reference sequence). Trimming removed 8 bases from V and 3 bases from J, with 8 bases in between. This CDR3 has 11 amino acids. CDR3 nucleotide sequence: TGTGCCAGCTGGGACGGCTACGAGCAGTACTTC. Translating gives CASWDGYEQYF.

This clonotype was observed at least ten times. The rearrangement uses TRBV7-9 and TRBJ2-1, with 8 bases lining up with TRBD2. Germline V gives CDR1 SEHNR, CDR2 FQNEAQ (reference sequence). CDR3 size: 12 residues. Trimming removed 8 bases from V and 10 bases from J; junction bases left unmatched: 7. CDR3 amino acids: CASSGAGEEQFF. CDR3 DNA: TGTGCCAGCTCCGGAGCGGGGGAGGAGCAGTTCTTC.

This clonotype was seen a single time. This chain connects TRBV20-1 to TRBJ2-3; 14 bases line up with TRBD2. With 5 bases clipped from V and 6 bases from J, the junction kept 4 bases outside the gene matches. The CDR3 sequence is 14 residues long. Germline loops: CDR1 DFQATT, CDR2 SNEGSKA (reference sequence). The CDR3 region has the DNA TGCAGTGCTTCGGGACTAGCGGGAGCCGATACGCAGTATTTT. As protein: CSASGLAGADTQYF.

The table lists this clonotype with many counts. The V gene is TRBV5-1, the J gene TRBJ2-1; the D is unclear. V lost 4 bases to trimming and J lost 2 bases, with 10 bases between them. This CDR3 is built from 14 residues. The V gene's germline CDR1 is SGHRS and CDR2 YFSETQ. CDR3: CASSLESTYNEQFF. CDR3 in DNA: TGCGCCAGCAGCCTCGAATCTACCTACAATGAGCAGTTCTTC.

This sequence joins TRBV5-1 and TRBJ1-1; a weak D match, TRBD1 (6 bases). The CDR3 extends over 15 amino acids. Germline V gives CDR1 SGHRS, CDR2 YFSETQ. Trimming cost V 0 bases and J 1 base, with 10 bases left between them. The CDR3, as DNA: TGCGCCAGCAGCTTGGGAGGGGGGGAGAACACTGAAGCTTTCTTT. Translating gives CASSLGGGENTEAFF.

For this clonotype: One base away lies a much larger clone, so this may be a sequencing read error. The chain is built from TRBV5-4 and TRBJ2-3; maybe TRBD2 (6 bases). The CDR3 is 14 amino acids. Germline CDR1 is SGHNT and CDR2 is YYREEE (reference sequence). V was clipped by 2 bases and J by 8 bases, with 15 bases between them. The CDR3 nucleotides read TGTGCCAGCAGCTTAACCGGGAGTCTGGGTACGCAGTATTTT. It codes for CASSLTGSLGTQYF.

This clonotype was recorded many times. V usage is TRBV5-1 and J usage is TRBJ2-2, with 7 bases fitting TRBD2. Per germline, CDR1 SGHRS and CDR2 YFSETQ. The CDR3 is 16 amino acids. The J segment lost 5 bases and the V segment lost 0 bases, leaving 7 bases of the junction unmatched. This CDR3 is CASSLGSGAATGELFF. CDR3 DNA: TGCGCCAGCAGCTTGGGGAGCGGGGCCGCGACCGGGGAGCTGTTTTTT.

The chain combines TRBV18 with TRBJ2-2; tentatively, D is TRBD1 (6 bases). The ends were cut back, 2 bases at V and 4 bases at J, with 14 bases in the middle. The CDR3 length is 16 residues. CDR1 and CDR2 from the germline V gene are KGHSH and LQKENI. The CDR3 bases are TGTGCCAGCTCACCATCCGGGACAACACGCACCGGGGAGCTGTTTTTT. Encoded protein: CASSPSGTTRTGELFF.

With respect to this clonotype: Since a much larger clone is just one base distant, this may be a read error. Without the conserved terminal phenylalanine or tryptophan, this CDR3 likely stems from a read error. The rearrangement uses TRBV20-1 and TRBJ1-2, with 7 nucleotides matching TRBD1. Germline V CDR1 and CDR2: DFQATT, SNEGSKA (reference sequence). This CDR3 spans 16 amino acids. V dropped 1 base and J dropped 0; count of bases not matched to a gene: 8. The CDR3 loop is CSARVGGGGANYGYTS. As DNA, the CDR3 is TGCAGTGCTAGAGTGGGCGGAGGGGGCGCTAACTATGGCTACACCTCC.